The 24 T cell receptor beta chains below were found in one sample sequenced in a study of blood T cell repertoires in COVID-19. The assay was immunoSEQ multiplex PCR, and TCRdb's table has in-frame clones only and misses some. The sample lists 37,000 or so clones, about 89% occurring once. The sequenced sample was peripheral blood. The receptor source for this set is a human donor in a cohort sampled during active COVID-19.

This clone occurred once. The V and J genes are TRBV24-1 and TRBJ1-5; perhaps TRBD1 as D (6 bases). V was shortened by 4 bases and J by 8 bases, with 20 bases between the two germline ends. The CDR3 runs to 16 residues. Germline V lookup: CDR1 KGHDR, CDR2 SFDVKD. CDR3 protein: CATSDPKAAGVEPQHF. CDR3 bases: TGTGCCACCAGTGACCCGAAAGCCGCAGGGGTTGAGCCCCAGCATTTT.

The chain recombines TRBV5-6 with TRBJ2-5; 7 bases align to TRBD1. The CDR3 runs 16 residues. Germline V gene data show CDR1 as SGHDT and CDR2 as YYEEEE. After removal of 0 bases from V and 4 bases from J, the junction contained 9 bases not matched to a gene. The CDR3 is CASSLVGQEISETQYF. The CDR3 nucleotides read TGTGCCAGCAGCTTGGTCGGACAGGAAATCTCAGAGACCCAGTACTTC.

This chain connects TRBV24-1 to TRBJ2-2; possibly TRBD1 for D (5 bases). This CDR3 spans 15 amino acids. Trimming left V 0 bases short and J 1 base short, with 5 bases between. CDR1 is KGHDR and CDR2 is SFDVKD in the germline V gene. The CDR3, as DNA: TGTGCCACCAGTGATTTGCAGGGGAACACCGGGGAGCTGTTTTTT. Its protein is CATSDLQGNTGELFF.

This clone was counted only a few times. The chain carries TRBV7-8 and TRBJ2-7, with D maybe TRBD1 (5 bases). Germline V lookup: CDR1 SGHVS, CDR2 FQNEAQ. V lost 1 base and J 1 base, leaving 11 bases between the germline ends. The CDR3 consists of 15 residues. The CDR3: CASSLGLTDSYEQYF. The DNA for the CDR3 is TGTGCCAGCAGCTTAGGGCTGACAGATTCCTACGAGCAGTACTTC.

The chain has TRBV2 and TRBJ2-7; no clear D gene. V lost 0 bases and J lost 2, with 17 bases in between. The CDR3 is 17 residues long. CDR1 is SNHLY, CDR2 FYNNEI, per germline. CDR3 bases: TGTGCCAGCAGTGAAGCGCTACCCTCGACACCCCCCTACGAGCAGTACTTC. Translated: CASSEALPSTPPYEQYF.

This clone was detected only a few times. The chain uses TRBV30 and TRBJ2-3; TRBD2 is a possible D gene (7 bases). Germline values: CDR1 GTSNPN, CDR2 SVGIG (reference sequence). Trimming stripped 4 bases from V and 2 bases from J, with 13 bases between. This CDR3 contains 14 residues. The CDR3 reads CAWKAGALTDTQYF. In DNA form, the CDR3 reads TGTGCCTGGAAGGCGGGGGCCCTCACAGATACGCAGTATTTT.

The CDR3 region is CASSQYPGQGSTSGIYEQYF. CDR3 nucleotides: TGCGCCAGCAGCCAATATCCGGGACAGGGGAGTACTAGCGGTATTTACGAGCAGTACTTC. V usage is TRBV4-3 and J usage is TRBJ2-7; 10 nucleotides agree with TRBD1. J was trimmed by 4 bases and V by 2 bases; bases with no gene match: 20. The germline CDR1 and CDR2 sequences are LGHNA and YSLEER. The CDR3 is 20 residues long.

The chain couples TRBV5-1 to TRBJ2-7; 7 nucleotides line up with TRBD1. There are 14 residues in the CDR3. Germline CDR1 reads SGHRS; CDR2 reads YFSETQ. J was trimmed by 8 bases and V by 2 bases; bases with no gene match: 10. This CDR3 is CASSFGTATGKQYF. The CDR3 coding sequence is TGCGCCAGCAGCTTCGGGACAGCTACTGGGAAGCAGTACTTC. The whole variable domain, filled in from reference TRBV5-1 and TRBJ2-7, reads KAGVTQTPRYLIKTRGQQVTLSCSPISGHRSVSWYQQTPGQGLQFLFEYFSETQRNKGNFPGRFSGRQFSNSRSEMNVSTLELGDSALYLCASSFGTATGKQYFGPGTRLTVT.

The chain is built from TRBV10-3 and TRBJ2-7; possibly TRBD1 for D (6 bases). The CDR3 consists of 14 residues. V was trimmed by 10 bases and J by 1 base, leaving 17 bases between them. Germline CDR1 reads ENHRY; CDR2 reads SYGVKD. CDR3 residues: CATAQAGESYEQYF. The CDR3 bases are TGTGCCACCGCCCAAGCAGGGGAATCCTACGAGCAGTACTTC.

V is TRBV24-1 and J is TRBJ2-5, with D maybe TRBD2 (6 bases). Trimming removed 6 bases at V and 4 bases at J, with 20 bases between. The CDR3 covers 16 residues. Germline V gene lookup returns CDR1 KGHDR and CDR2 SFDVKD. CDR3 amino acids: CATSSQGLLWGETQYF. CDR3 bases: TGTGCCACCAGTTCCCAGGGACTTCTCTGGGGAGAGACCCAGTACTTC.

The rearrangement links TRBV4-1 to TRBJ2-7, with 11 positions matching TRBD1. The CDR3 consists of 18 residues. Germline CDR1 reads MGHRA; CDR2 reads YSYEKL. J gave up 3 bases and V 0 bases, and 10 bases lay outside the gene matches. The CDR3 sequence is CASSQDDWGDRGNYEQYF. CDR3 bases: TGCGCCAGCAGCCAAGACGACTGGGGGGACAGGGGGAACTACGAGCAGTACTTC.

The chain couples TRBV4-1 to TRBJ1-6; possible D gene TRBD1, 5 bases. The V gene lost 0 bases and the J gene lost 0 bases, with 12 bases spanning the gap. CDR3 length: 18 residues. CDR1 MGHRA and CDR2 YSYEKL come from the germline V gene. Written as DNA, the CDR3 is TGCGCCAGCAGCCAAGATTTGGAGGGGAGCTCCTATAATTCACCCCTCCACTTT. Translated: CASSQDLEGSSYNSPLHF.

This clone has a handful of counts. This chain links TRBV5-1 with TRBJ2-7; D possibly corresponds to TRBD1 (6 bases). V dropped 4 bases and J dropped 7 bases, with 24 bases sitting between them. The germline V gene encodes CDR1 SGHRS and CDR2 YFSETQ. The CDR3 is 16 residues long. The CDR3 region has the DNA TGCGCCAGCAGCCCCATTTCGGACAGACCGTGGACAGAGCAGTACTTC. Protein product: CASSPISDRPWTEQYF.

This clone appeared once. The CDR3: CASSFYSLNTGELFF. DNA of the CDR3: TGTGCCAGCAGCTTTTACAGCTTGAACACCGGGGAGCTGTTTTTT. The chain joins TRBV7-9 to TRBJ2-2; D not certain. Germline loops: CDR1 SEHNR, CDR2 FQNEAQ (reference sequence). V lost 3 bases to trimming and J lost 1 base, with 9 bases between them. The CDR3 is made up of 15 amino acids. The full variable domain, with the rest looked up from reference TRBV7-9 and TRBJ2-2, is DTGVSQNPRHKITKRGQNVTFRCDPISEHNRLYWYRQTLGQGPEFLTYFQNEAQLEKSRLLSDRFSAERPKGSFSTLEIQRTEQGDSAMYLCASSFYSLNTGELFFGEGSRLTVL.

The genes are TRBV28 and TRBJ1-4, with a possible D match to TRBD1 (6 bases). This CDR3 contains 15 residues. Germline V lookup: CDR1 MDHEN, CDR2 SYDVKM. Trimming left V 6 bases short and J 7 bases short, with 18 bases between. CDR3 residues: CASSLPTGTGEKLFF. CDR3 nucleotide sequence: TGTGCCAGCAGCCTGCCAACAGGGACGGGTGAAAAACTGTTTTTT.

CDR3 loop: CASSRFNEQFF. In DNA form, the CDR3 reads TGTGCCAGCAGTCGTTTCAATGAGCAGTTCTTC. The rearrangement links TRBV6-5 to TRBJ2-1; D is unresolved. V was trimmed by 5 bases and J by 6 bases, leaving 5 bases between them. This CDR3 contains 11 residues. The germline gives CDR1 MNHEY, CDR2 SVGAGI.

This clone came up a few times. The chain carries TRBV4-1 and TRBJ1-5, with TRBD1 matching over 7 bases. This CDR3 spans 18 amino acids. The germline CDR1 and CDR2 sequences are MGHRA and YSYEKL. Losses at the gene ends were 4 bases for V and 0 bases for J; bases not matched to a gene: 12. The chain's CDR3 is CASSPKEGAAYSNQPQHF. The CDR3 nucleotides are TGCGCCAGCAGCCCCAAGGAGGGGGCCGCTTATAGCAATCAGCCCCAGCATTTT.

The chain recombines TRBV19 with TRBJ1-5, with D perhaps matching TRBD1 (6 bases). The CDR3 spans 15 residues. Trimming stripped 4 bases from V and 2 bases from J, with 12 bases between. Looked up from germline, CDR1 is LNHDA and CDR2 is SQIVND (reference sequence). The CDR3 sequence: CASSTGGGGNQPQHF. CDR3 sequence (DNA): TGTGCCAGTAGTACGGGAGGGGGTGGCAATCAGCCCCAGCATTTT. The variable domain in full, with the rest retrieved from reference TRBV19 and TRBJ1-5, is DGGITQSPKYLFRKEGQNVTLSCEQNLNHDAMYWYRQDPGQGLRLIYYSQIVNDFQKGDIAEGYSVSREKKESFPLTVTSAQKNPTAFYLCASSTGGGGNQPQHFGDGTRLSIL.

The chain is built from TRBV5-1 and TRBJ1-3; D ambiguous. The CDR3 runs to 13 residues. Germline lookup yields CDR1 SGHRS and CDR2 YFSETQ. Trimming stripped 1 base from V and 7 bases from J, with 9 bases between. The CDR3 spells CASSLWERNTIYF. The CDR3 region has the DNA TGCGCCAGCAGCTTGTGGGAGAGGAACACCATATATTTT.

This rearrangement joins TRBV18 to TRBJ1-6; D not certain. Germline CDR1 is KGHSH and CDR2 is LQKENI. The CDR3 contains 15 residues. The ends were cut back, 3 bases at V and 7 bases at J, with 13 bases in the middle. The CDR3 spells CASSPAGTLNSPLHF. DNA for the CDR3: TGTGCCAGCTCACCGGCAGGCACGCTGAATTCACCCCTCCACTTT.

This sequence joins TRBV3-1 (or the pseudogene TRBV3-2) and TRBJ2-7, with TRBD1 matching over 11 bases. The J segment lost 7 bases and the V segment lost 0 bases, leaving 11 bases of the junction unmatched. CDR3 length: 17 amino acids. Germline-derived CDR1 and CDR2 are LGHDT and YNNKEL (reference sequence). The CDR3 region is CASSQEAGGTGGVEQYF. CDR3 sequence (DNA): TGTGCCAGCAGCCAAGAAGCGGGTGGGACAGGGGGAGTAGAGCAGTACTTC.

V usage is TRBV7-2 and J usage is TRBJ2-2; 7 bases are a match to TRBD2. The CDR3 covers 18 residues. Trimming took 4 bases from V and 4 from J; bases not matched to a gene: 15. Germline V gene lookup returns CDR1 SGHTA and CDR2 FQGNSA. The DNA of the CDR3 is TGTGCCAGCAGCTCAAAGGGATCGGGACTACCCTCCACCGGGGAGCTGTTTTTT. Translation: CASSSKGSGLPSTGELFF.

The chain has TRBV5-1 and TRBJ1-1, with D perhaps TRBD1 (5 bases). V dropped 2 bases and J dropped 6 bases, with 14 bases sitting between them. Germline V gene data show CDR1 as SGHRS and CDR2 as YFSETQ. This CDR3 contains 14 residues. CDR3 residues: CASSFTRGAAEAFF. The CDR3 nucleotides are TGCGCCAGCAGCTTCACGCGGGGCGCCGCTGAAGCTTTCTTT.

The chain joins TRBV3-1 (or the pseudogene TRBV3-2) to TRBJ2-7; D is undetermined. V shed 0 bases and J shed 7 bases, with 7 bases lying between them. The germline gives CDR1 LGHDT, CDR2 YNNKEL (reference sequence). The length of the CDR3 is 12 residues. The CDR3: CASSQDAVEQYF. The CDR3 DNA reads as TGTGCCAGCAGCCAAGACGCGGTTGAGCAGTACTTC.